A single sample is the source of the 32 T cell receptor beta chains below, sequenced in a study of control samples from healthy donors and cancer patients. Sequencing used immunoSEQ multiplex PCR; TCRdb keeps in-frame clones, though not all of them. This sample has approximately 150,000 clones; approximately 90% occur once, and the top ten carry 0.55% to 0.7%. What was sequenced was blood. The receptor set was obtained from a woman in her 30s in good health.

CDR3: CASRERGQTAKNIQYF. CDR3 DNA: TGTGCCAGTAGGGAACGAGGGCAGACGGCCAAAAACATTCAGTACTTC. The chain combines TRBV19 with TRBJ2-4; TRBD2 might be the D (5 bases). The V end lost 6 bases, the J end lost 1 base, and 16 bases lay between the germline ends. Looked up from germline, CDR1 is LNHDA and CDR2 is SQIVND (reference sequence). CDR3 length: 16 residues.

The chain employs TRBV28 and TRBJ1-1; 9 nucleotides match TRBD1. V trimming: 6 bases; J trimming: 3 bases; junction bases outside the gene matches: 11. The CDR3 contains 16 residues. From germline, CDR1 is MDHEN and CDR2 SYDVKM. CDR3 sequence reads: CASSRTGTGFHTEAFF. For the CDR3, the DNA is TGTGCCAGCAGCCGAACCGGGACAGGGTTCCACACTGAAGCTTTCTTT.

A single count supports this clone. The gene calls are TRBV4-1 and TRBJ2-7; D may be TRBD1 (6 bases). Trimming cost V 2 bases and J 3 bases, with 17 bases left between them. CDR3 size: 16 residues. Per germline, CDR1 MGHRA and CDR2 YSYEKL. As DNA, the CDR3 is TGCGCCAGCAGCCAACCGCTGACAGGCGCAAACTACGAGCAGTACTTC. It codes for CASSQPLTGANYEQYF.

This chain uses TRBV5-6 with TRBJ1-3, with D possibly matching TRBD1 (5 bases). The CDR3 has 16 residues. CDR1 and CDR2 from the germline V gene are SGHDT and YYEEEE. Trimming took off 2 bases at V and 0 bases at J, with 12 bases between the two ends. The CDR3 coding sequence is TGTGCCAGCAGCTTTACGGGACGAAGCTCTGGAAACACCATATATTTT. Its translation is CASSFTGRSSGNTIYF.

V usage is TRBV7-8 and J usage is TRBJ2-5; the D call may be TRBD1 or TRBD2 (5 bases each). CDR1 is SGHVS and CDR2 is FQNEAQ in the germline V gene. The V gene lost 3 bases and the J gene lost 11 bases, with 16 bases spanning the gap. The CDR3 loop spans 13 amino acids. In DNA form, the CDR3 reads TGTGCCAGCAGCTTCGCCCCCGGGGACCATCAGTACTTC. Residues: CASSFAPGDHQYF. Filled out from reference TRBV7-8 and TRBJ2-5, the complete variable domain reads GAGVSQSPRYKVAKRGQDVALRCDPISGHVSLFWYQQALGQGPEFLTYFQNEAQLDKSGLPSDRFFAERPEGSVSTLKIQRTQQEDSAVYLCASSFAPGDHQYFGPGTRLLVL.

This chain joins TRBV12-3 or TRBV12-4 and TRBJ1-1; D is uncertain. This CDR3 has 13 residues. Deletions cut 5 bases from V and 0 bases from J, with 7 bases between. For the CDR3, the DNA is TGTGCCAGCAGTGTCGGGGTGAACACTGAAGCTTTCTTT. This gives the protein CASSVGVNTEAFF.

The chain carries TRBV29-1 and TRBJ2-3, with 12 positions matching TRBD2. Trimming removed 1 base from V and 5 bases from J; junction bases left unmatched: 4. The V gene's germline CDR1 is SQVTM and CDR2 ANQGSEA. This CDR3 has 15 residues. The CDR3 protein is CSVEVRGLAGDTQYF. The CDR3, as DNA: TGCAGCGTTGAAGTCAGGGGACTAGCGGGAGATACGCAGTATTTT.

This rearrangement joins TRBV7-2 to TRBJ2-5; 7 bases fit TRBD1. CDR3 length equals 14 residues. Unmatched junction bases numbered 6, after V lost 6 bases and J lost 2 bases. Germline CDR1 reads SGHTA; CDR2 reads FQGNSA. CDR3 residues: CASRRDRRQETQYF. Here the CDR3 DNA reads TGTGCCAGCAGGAGGGACAGAAGACAAGAGACCCAGTACTTC. The full variable domain, completed using reference TRBV7-2 and TRBJ2-5, is GAGVSQSPSNKVTEKGKDVELRCDPISGHTALYWYRQSLGQGLEFLIYFQGNSAPDKSGLPSDRFSAERTGGSVSTLTIQRTQQEDSAVYLCASRRDRRQETQYFGPGTRLLVL.

The chain has TRBV12-3 or TRBV12-4 and TRBJ1-2; 8 bases line up with TRBD1. This CDR3 contains 13 residues. Trimming took 6 bases from V and 8 from J; bases not matched to a gene: 8. The CDR3 sequence: CASSQDRAGGYTF. In DNA, the CDR3 is TGTGCCAGCAGCCAGGACAGGGCTGGAGGCTACACCTTC.

This chain uses TRBV25-1 with TRBJ1-1; 12 bases agree with TRBD1. CDR1 is MGHDK and CDR2 is SYGVNS in the germline V gene. The V and J ends lost 6 bases and 7 bases, in that order; junction bases with no gene match: 6. The CDR3 length is 14 residues. The CDR3 is CASSPGQGAGEAFF. The CDR3 DNA sequence: TGTGCCAGCAGCCCGGGACAGGGGGCTGGTGAAGCTTTCTTT.

The chain carries TRBV29-1 and TRBJ1-4, with 7 bases that match TRBD1. The CDR3 consists of 13 residues. The J segment lost 4 bases and the V segment lost 4 bases, leaving 3 bases of the junction unmatched. Per the germline V gene, CDR1 is SQVTM and CDR2 is ANQGSEA. CDR3 sequence: CSVVRDSNEKLFF. CDR3 in DNA: TGCAGCGTTGTTCGGGACAGTAATGAAAAACTGTTTTTT.

The chain couples TRBV6-5 to TRBJ1-1, with TRBD1 matching over 8 bases. Germline trimming cut 2 bases from V and 6 bases from J; bases unmatched to any gene: 8. Germline V gives CDR1 MNHEY, CDR2 SVGAGI. CDR3 length: 15 residues. The CDR3 coding sequence is TGTGCCAGCAGTTACCTTGGACAGGGAGAAGCTGAAGCTTTCTTT. Translated: CASSYLGQGEAEAFF.

The genes are TRBV27 and TRBJ2-7; tentative D call: TRBD2 (5 bases). The CDR3 covers 15 residues. Trimming pared 5 bases from V and 4 bases from J, leaving 18 bases between. The V gene's germline CDR1 is MNHEY and CDR2 SMNVEV (reference sequence). The chain's CDR3 is CASSPPDSELYEQYF. The CDR3, as DNA: TGTGCCAGCAGTCCGCCGGACTCCGAGTTATACGAGCAGTACTTC.

The chain couples TRBV3-1 (or the pseudogene TRBV3-2) to TRBJ1-2; D unresolved. The CDR3 sequence is 13 residues long. Trimming stripped 11 bases from V and 4 bases from J, with 17 bases between. Per the germline V gene, CDR1 is LGHDT and CDR2 is YNNKEL (reference sequence). DNA of the CDR3: TGTGCCGCCCGCCGGGCGGAGGGCTATGGCTACACCTTC. This gives the protein CAARRAEGYGYTF.

The CDR3 bases are TGTGCCAGCAGCCCCGACAGGGTGAACACTGAAGCTTTCTTT. Protein sequence: CASSPDRVNTEAFF. The chain employs TRBV4-2 and TRBJ1-1, with 7 positions matching TRBD1. CDR3 length: 14 amino acids. Germline loops: CDR1 LGHNA, CDR2 YNFKEQ. The ends lost 4 bases at V and 0 bases at J; junction bases unmatched: 2.

The CDR3 coding sequence is TGTGCCAGCAGTTTATCGAGTACCGGGGAGCTGTTTTTT. Protein sequence: CASSLSSTGELFF. The chain recombines TRBV27 with TRBJ2-2; no definite D call. The CDR3 covers 13 residues. Between the trimmed V and J ends, which lost 0 bases and 5 bases, there was a span of 4 bases. CDR1 is MNHEY, CDR2 SMNVEV, per germline (reference sequence).

The CDR3 reads CASSLGQSSYNEQFF. The CDR3 nucleotides read TGTGCCAGCAGTCTTGGACAGAGCTCCTACAATGAGCAGTTCTTC. The gene calls are TRBV6-5 and TRBJ2-1; D might be TRBD1 (6 bases). From germline, CDR1 is MNHEY and CDR2 SVGAGI. The CDR3 covers 15 residues. The V end lost 5 bases, the J end lost 0 bases, and 11 bases lay between the germline ends.

A single count supports this clone. V gene TRBV2 combines with J gene TRBJ2-3; D call uncertain. The germline V gene encodes CDR1 SNHLY and CDR2 FYNNEI. Between the trimmed V and J ends, which lost 6 bases and 2 bases, there was a span of 12 bases. The CDR3 is made up of 14 amino acids. The CDR3 DNA reads as TGTGCCAGCAGGCCAAGATCGATCACAGATACGCAGTATTTT. It is translated as CASRPRSITDTQYF.

In the case of this clone: Other DNA sequences in this specimen translate into the identical CDR3. The rearrangement uses TRBV5-8 and TRBJ2-3; D gene ambiguous. V dropped 4 bases and J dropped 5 bases, with 8 bases sitting between them. This CDR3 comprises 12 residues. The germline CDR1 and CDR2 sequences are SGHTS and YDEGEE. The CDR3 loop reads CASSPTGDTQYF. CDR3 nucleotides: TGTGCCAGCAGCCCGACCGGAGATACGCAGTATTTT.

This clone was found a few times. The chain carries TRBV7-9 and TRBJ1-5; D is ambiguous. Germline-derived CDR1 and CDR2 are SEHNR and FQNEAQ (reference sequence). The V and J ends lost 4 bases and 4 bases respectively, with 14 bases between them. The CDR3 is made up of 15 amino acids. This CDR3 is CASSSISGPNQPQHF. The CDR3 nucleotides are TGTGCCAGCAGCTCAATTTCCGGGCCTAATCAGCCCCAGCATTTT.

This clone has a single count. This chain uses TRBV5-5 with TRBJ2-7, with D perhaps TRBD2 (5 bases). CDR3 length: 15 amino acids. The germline V gene encodes CDR1 SGHKS and CDR2 YYEKEE (reference sequence). The germline V and J ends were trimmed by 1 base and 2 bases, with 13 bases remaining between them. In DNA, the CDR3 is TGTGCCAGCAGCTTGAAGCCCCCGGGAACCTACGAGCAGTACTTC. Protein sequence: CASSLKPPGTYEQYF.

The V call is TRBV28, the J call TRBJ1-2; D ambiguous. Looked up from germline, CDR1 is MDHEN and CDR2 is SYDVKM. V shed 6 bases and J shed 0 bases, with 5 bases lying between them. The CDR3 is 12 amino acids. CDR3 region: CASRPSNYGYTF. The CDR3 bases are TGTGCCAGCAGGCCATCTAACTATGGCTACACCTTC.

V and J are TRBV19 and TRBJ1-4; a possible D gene is TRBD1 (5 bases). The CDR3 runs to 14 residues. The V end was cut by 4 bases, the J end by 7 bases, with 13 bases between. The germline gives CDR1 LNHDA, CDR2 SQIVND (reference sequence). This CDR3 is CASSRGVSGEKLFF. The CDR3 coding sequence is TGTGCCAGTAGTAGAGGGGTGTCTGGTGAAAAACTGTTTTTT.

This clone is a singleton in its sample. The CDR3 here is CASIPTGLNTEAFF. Here the CDR3 DNA reads TGTGCCAGCATCCCTACGGGACTGAACACTGAAGCTTTCTTT. V and J are TRBV25-1 and TRBJ1-1; maybe TRBD1 (5 bases). V was trimmed by 7 bases and J by 0 bases, leaving 12 bases between them. The germline gives CDR1 MGHDK, CDR2 SYGVNS. The CDR3 has 14 residues.

The CDR3 nucleotides read TGTGCCAGCAGCCCCCCCGACAGGGGCGAAAAACTGTTTTTT. Protein product: CASSPPDRGEKLFF. V gene TRBV5-8 combines with J gene TRBJ1-4; 8 bases match TRBD1. The CDR3 is 14 amino acids. Germline CDR1 is SGHTS and CDR2 is YDEGEE. Trimming removed 4 bases from V and 8 bases from J; junction bases left unmatched: 7.

The chain recombines TRBV18 with TRBJ2-1; D not resolved. CDR3 length: 11 residues. Trimming stripped 3 bases from V and 7 bases from J, with 4 bases between. From germline, CDR1 is KGHSH and CDR2 LQKENI. The CDR3 DNA reads TGTGCCAGCTCACCGTCTAATGAGCAGTTCTTC. It codes for CASSPSNEQFF.

V is TRBV7-9 and J is TRBJ2-3, with 9 bases aligning to TRBD2. The CDR3 covers 18 residues. V shed 2 bases and J 2 bases; nucleotides not matched to a gene: 11. Germline CDR1 is SEHNR and CDR2 is FQNEAQ (reference sequence). For the CDR3, the DNA is TGTGCCAGCAGCTTAATCCCACGAGCGGGAGGTGACACAGATACGCAGTATTTT. Its translation: CASSLIPRAGGDTDTQYF.

The chain uses TRBV28 and TRBJ2-6; the match to TRBD2 covers 9 bases. In germline, CDR1 is MDHEN, CDR2 SYDVKM. The CDR3 consists of 21 residues. J gave up 0 bases and V 2 bases, and 14 bases lay outside the gene matches. CDR3 nucleotide sequence: TGTGCCAGCAGTTTACGGAGCGGGAGGATAACTAAAATCTCTGGGGCCAACGTCCTGACTTTC. Translation: CASSLRSGRITKISGANVLTF.

The gene calls are TRBV11-1 and TRBJ2-5; D ambiguous. The germline V and J ends were trimmed by 6 bases and 9 bases, with 17 bases remaining between them. CDR1 and CDR2 (germline): SGHAT, FQDESV (reference sequence). CDR3 length: 13 residues. In nucleotides, the CDR3 is TGTGCCAGCAGACTCCGGGCCGAAGCAGCCCAGTACTTC. It specifies CASRLRAEAAQYF. The full variable domain, rest sourced from reference TRBV11-1 and TRBJ2-5, is EAEVAQSPRYKITEKSQAVAFWCDPISGHATLYWYRQILGQGPELLVQFQDESVVDDSQLPKDRFSAERLKGVDSTLKIQPAELGDSAMYLCASRLRAEAAQYFGPGTRLLVL.

CDR3 DNA: TGCAGCGTGACAGGGCTCTCTGGAAACACCATATATTTT. This encodes CSVTGLSGNTIYF. The rearrangement uses TRBV29-1 and TRBJ1-3; 7 bases fit TRBD1. V was pared by 6 bases and J by 0 bases, with 2 bases of the junction left unmatched. CDR1 SQVTM and CDR2 ANQGSEA come from the germline V gene. The length of the CDR3 is 13 residues.

The chain recombines TRBV19 with TRBJ1-5; 7 positions agree with TRBD1. Germline V gene data show CDR1 as LNHDA and CDR2 as SQIVND (reference sequence). This CDR3 contains 14 residues. V gave up 6 bases and J gave up 0 bases; unmatched junction bases: 2. The CDR3 bases are TGTGCCAGTAGGACAGGGAGTAGCAATCAGCCCCAGCATTTT. Translation: CASRTGSSNQPQHF.

The rearrangement joins TRBV21-1 to TRBJ2-7; TRBD2 is the table's D call and was not checked against the DNA. TRBV21-1 is a pseudogene segment. This CDR3 comprises 18 residues. CDR3 sequence: CASSLLLARTASSYEQYF. The CDR3 bases are TGTGCCAGCAGCCTCCTACTCGCGAGGACTGCTAGCTCCTACGAGCAGTACTTC.